A single T cell receptor (beta chain) is shown here with its context. Profiling relied on immunoSEQ multiplex PCR, and the TCRdb table lists in-frame clones only, not all of them. Here the sample spans approximately 50,000 clones, around nine tenths being singletons. These data originate in a study of T cell changes during pregnancy in multiple sclerosis. CDR3 size: 13 residues. CDR1 is MNHEY and CDR2 is SVGAGI in the germline V gene. Trimming cost V 3 bases and J 6 bases; bases outside gene matches: 4. The V and J genes are TRBV6-5 and TRBJ1-1, with 7 nucleotides matching TRBD1. The TCR sequence derives from a female donor in good health, enrolled as a control in a pregnancy study. Source: CD4+ T cells from peripheral blood mononuclear cells, taken after pregnancy. The CDR3 reads CASSYYRGSEAFF. The DNA of the CDR3 is TGTGCCAGCAGTTATTACAGGGGATCTGAAGCTTTCTTT.